Below are 16 T cell receptor beta chains sequenced from a single sample in a study of technical replicates of blood from several donors. Profiling relied on immunoSEQ multiplex PCR, and the TCRdb table lists in-frame clones only, not all of them. The table lists tens of thousands of clones, approximately 89% of them singletons, with around 4.6% in the top ten. What was sequenced was PBMCs. The receptors derive from a human donor in good health. Some clones in this sample may be carry-over from other donors' samples.

The chain recombines TRBV7-3 with TRBJ2-3; 12 positions agree with TRBD2. J gave up 2 bases and V 4 bases, and 4 bases lay outside the gene matches. The CDR3 loop spans 16 amino acids. Looked up from germline, CDR1 is SGHTA and CDR2 is FQGTGA. CDR3 region: CASSSRTSGITDTQYF. CDR3 DNA: TGTGCCAGCAGCTCCAGGACTAGCGGGATCACAGATACGCAGTATTTT.

The chain links TRBV10-2 to TRBJ2-5; TRBD1 aligns across 12 bases. Trimming removed 2 bases from V and 5 bases from J; junction bases left unmatched: 6. This CDR3 spans 16 amino acids. Germline V gene lookup returns CDR1 WSHSY and CDR2 SAAADI. CDR3 sequence reads: CASSEIGTGGGETQYF. For the CDR3, the DNA is TGCGCCAGCAGTGAGATCGGGACAGGGGGCGGGGAGACCCAGTACTTC.

The chain links TRBV4-3 to TRBJ1-3; TRBD1 is a possible D gene (6 bases). The V gene's germline CDR1 is LGHNA and CDR2 YSLEER. The CDR3 spans 20 residues. V lost 0 bases, J lost 8 bases, and 29 bases lay in between. In DNA, the CDR3 is TGCGCCAGCAGCCAAGATCTCTATGGGGGAGCAAGGGGGTACCGGTACACCATATATTTT. Translation: CASSQDLYGGARGYRYTIYF.

The V gene is TRBV6-5, the J gene TRBJ1-4; tentative D call: TRBD1 (5 bases). The CDR3 is made up of 14 amino acids. Germline CDR1 and CDR2: MNHEY and SVGAGI. The V end lost 0 bases, the J end lost 8 bases, and 10 bases lay between the germline ends. The CDR3 DNA sequence: TGTGCCAGCAGTTACTCCCAGGGAAACGAAAAACTGTTTTTT. Its protein is CASSYSQGNEKLFF.

The chain recombines TRBV6-1 with TRBJ2-2; the D gene is possibly TRBD1 (5 bases). This CDR3 has 13 amino acids. Deletions cut 6 bases from V and 3 bases from J, with 8 bases between. Germline CDR1 reads MNHNS; CDR2 reads SASEGT. The CDR3 region has the DNA TGTGCCAGCAGCAGGGCCGACACCGGGGAGCTGTTTTTT. This gives the protein CASSRADTGELFF.

The chain uses TRBV30 and TRBJ2-5, with 8 positions matching TRBD2. In germline, CDR1 is GTSNPN, CDR2 SVGIG (reference sequence). This CDR3 region has 13 residues. V shed 3 bases and J 11 bases; nucleotides not matched to a gene: 11. CDR3 sequence (DNA): TGTGCCTGGAGCGGGGGGGCCCGGAACCTACAGTACTTC. Translating gives CAWSGGARNLQYF. Complete variable domain (other parts from reference TRBV30 and TRBJ2-5): SQTIHQWPATLVQPVGSPLSLECTVEGTSNPNLYWYRQAAGRGLQLLFYSVGIGQISSEVPQNLSASRPQDRQFILSSKKLLLSDSGFYLCAWSGGARNLQYFGPGTRLLVL.

The chain recombines TRBV18 with TRBJ2-3, with D possibly matching TRBD1 (6 bases). V lost 2 bases and J lost 6, with 18 bases in between. Germline lookup yields CDR1 KGHSH and CDR2 LQKENI. The CDR3 covers 16 residues. As DNA, the CDR3 is TGTGCCAGCTCACCAGACAGGACGCTCCTCGGGGATACGCAGTATTTT. It yields the protein CASSPDRTLLGDTQYF.

The gene calls are TRBV4-2 and TRBJ2-7; D possibly corresponds to TRBD2 (6 bases). The ends were cut back, 2 bases at V and 3 bases at J, with 20 bases in the middle. Germline V gives CDR1 LGHNA, CDR2 YNFKEQ. The CDR3 spans 17 residues. The CDR3 protein is CASSQSNRGIGCYEQYF. As DNA, the CDR3 is TGTGCCAGCAGCCAATCAAACCGGGGGATAGGGTGCTACGAGCAGTACTTC.

V is TRBV7-2 and J is TRBJ2-4, with TRBD1 matching over 7 bases. This CDR3 contains 14 residues. Germline CDR1 is SGHTA and CDR2 is FQGNSA. V shed 5 bases, J shed 7 bases, and the junction held 8 bases outside the gene matches. This chain's CDR3 is CASSPQGGLNIQYF. The CDR3 DNA reads as TGTGCCAGCAGCCCCCAAGGGGGCTTGAACATTCAGTACTTC.

The chain uses TRBV6-1 and TRBJ1-1; D is possibly TRBD1 (6 bases). V was trimmed by 3 bases and J by 7 bases, leaving 9 bases between them. There are 12 residues in the CDR3. The germline V gene has CDR1 MNHNS and CDR2 SASEGT. The CDR3 DNA is TGTGCCAGCAGTGAGGACAGCGTTGAAGCTTTCTTT. This gives the protein CASSEDSVEAFF.

At least ten counts were recorded for this clone. Other DNA sequences in the sample encode the same CDR3. V and J are TRBV6-5 and TRBJ2-7; 11 nucleotides line up with TRBD2. The CDR3 loop spans 15 amino acids. Germline CDR1 MNHEY, CDR2 SVGAGI. Unmatched junction bases numbered 1, after V lost 2 bases and J lost 1 base. The CDR3 DNA reads as TGTGCCAGCAGTTACACTAGCGGGAGTTCCTACGAGCAGTACTTC. The encoded protein is CASSYTSGSSYEQYF.

This clone showed up just once. The chain links TRBV4-3 to TRBJ1-2; 7 bases align to TRBD1. Germline-derived CDR1 and CDR2 are LGHNA and YSLEER. The CDR3 covers 15 residues. J was trimmed by 7 bases and V by 3 bases; bases with no gene match: 11. The CDR3 nucleotides read TGCGCCAGCAGCCACCTCGACAGGGAAGGGGGTGGCTACACCTTC. Translating gives CASSHLDREGGGYTF.

The chain recombines TRBV5-6 with TRBJ1-2; TRBD1 matches 7 bases. The J segment lost 4 bases and the V segment lost 6 bases, leaving 9 bases of the junction unmatched. Germline CDR1 reads SGHDT; CDR2 reads YYEEEE. The CDR3 has 14 amino acids. The CDR3, as DNA: TGTGCCAGCACCCCCGGCCGGGACAGCTATGGCTACACCTTC. This translates into CASTPGRDSYGYTF.

V usage is TRBV7-9 and J usage is TRBJ2-4, with 11 bases identical to TRBD1. V shed 5 bases and J 1 base; nucleotides not matched to a gene: 7. The CDR3 is made up of 17 amino acids. CDR1 is SEHNR, CDR2 FQNEAQ, per germline (reference sequence). The CDR3: CASSDWTGGAAKNIQYF. As DNA, the CDR3 is TGTGCCAGCAGCGACTGGACAGGGGGCGCGGCCAAAAACATTCAGTACTTC. Filled out from reference TRBV7-9 and TRBJ2-4, the complete variable domain reads DTGVSQNPRHKITKRGQNVTFRCDPISEHNRLYWYRQTLGQGPEFLTYFQNEAQLEKSRLLSDRFSAERPKGSFSTLEIQRTEQGDSAMYLCASSDWTGGAAKNIQYFGAGTRLSVL.

This chain connects TRBV7-9 to TRBJ1-3; D not certain. This CDR3 region has 15 residues. Trimming cost V 1 base and J 0 bases, with 7 bases left between them. Germline loops: CDR1 SEHNR, CDR2 FQNEAQ (reference sequence). CDR3 nucleotide sequence: TGTGCCAGCAGCTTAGTCTTCAGCTCTGGAAACACCATATATTTT. This gives the protein CASSLVFSSGNTIYF.

The J gene is TRBJ2-2, the V gene TRBV7-2; 9 bases map to TRBD2. V gave up 6 bases and J gave up 5 bases; unmatched junction bases: 7. Germline-derived CDR1 and CDR2 are SGHTA and FQGNSA. CDR3 size: 15 residues. This CDR3 reads CASSYKRGATGELFF. The CDR3, as DNA: TGTGCCAGCAGTTACAAGCGGGGGGCAACCGGGGAGCTGTTTTTT. The variable domain in full, with the rest retrieved from reference TRBV7-2 and TRBJ2-2, is GAGVSQSPSNKVTEKGKDVELRCDPISGHTALYWYRQSLGQGLEFLIYFQGNSAPDKSGLPSDRFSAERTGGSVSTLTIQRTQQEDSAVYLCASSYKRGATGELFFGEGSRLTVL.